The 23 T cell receptor beta chains reported below all come from one sample, sequenced in a study of shared clonotypes between healthy human individuals. Sequenced by immunoSEQ multiplex PCR; TCRdb stores in-frame clones only, minus some. The repertoire holds 850,000 to 1,200,000 clones, with 65% to 80% as singletons. The sequenced material came from memory CD4+ T cells sorted from blood. Subset: CD45RA-negative fraction. The receptors here all came from a man between 18 and 29 years old in good health.

This clone was seen once. This specimen includes other DNA sequences encoding the same CDR3. The V gene is TRBV7-2, the J gene TRBJ2-7; D uncertain. Trimming pared 1 base from V and 7 bases from J, leaving 11 bases between. The CDR3 extends over 13 amino acids. Germline loops: CDR1 SGHTA, CDR2 FQGNSA. CDR3 loop: CASSLGPVREQYF. CDR3 coding DNA: TGTGCCAGCAGCTTAGGACCAGTGAGGGAGCAGTACTTC.

The V call is TRBV6-5, the J call TRBJ2-1; D possibly uses TRBD1 or TRBD2 (5 bases each). V dropped 5 bases and J dropped 6 bases, with 14 bases sitting between them. Germline CDR1 reads MNHEY; CDR2 reads SVGAGI. CDR3 length: 14 residues. The CDR3 sequence is CASSLRGPTNEQFF. The DNA of the CDR3 is TGTGCCAGCAGTCTTCGGGGACCAACCAATGAGCAGTTCTTC.

The chain links TRBV9 to TRBJ2-1; 9 bases match TRBD2. Looked up from germline, CDR1 is SGDLS and CDR2 is YYNGEE. Trimming removed 0 bases from V and 9 bases from J; junction bases left unmatched: 4. CDR3 size: 14 residues. The CDR3 sequence is CASSVAGTSPEQFF. In DNA form, the CDR3 reads TGTGCCAGCAGCGTAGCTGGGACTAGCCCTGAGCAGTTCTTC.

The CDR3 bases are TGTGCCAGTAGTAAGAACAGGGGTCCCAATCTTAATTCACCCCTCCACTTT. Its protein is CASSKNRGPNLNSPLHF. The chain carries TRBV19 and TRBJ1-6, with 7 bases matching TRBD1. The V gene end was trimmed by 4 bases and the J gene end by 6 bases; junction bases not matched to a gene: 12. The CDR3 is 17 amino acids. Germline values: CDR1 LNHDA, CDR2 SQIVND (reference sequence). The entire variable domain, with the rest obtained from reference TRBV19 and TRBJ1-6, is as follows: DGGITQSPKYLFRKEGQNVTLSCEQNLNHDAMYWYRQDPGQGLRLIYYSQIVNDFQKGDIAEGYSVSREKKESFPLTVTSAQKNPTAFYLCASSKNRGPNLNSPLHFGNGTRLTVT.

The chain joins TRBV27 to TRBJ1-6, with D unclear. V lost 8 bases and J 0 bases, leaving 14 bases between the germline ends. CDR1 and CDR2 (germline): MNHEY, SMNVEV (reference sequence). The CDR3 has 16 residues. Here the CDR3 reads CASGLAPSSYNSPLHF. CDR3 DNA: TGTGCCAGCGGACTCGCACCAAGCTCCTATAATTCACCCCTCCACTTT.

Details on this clone: Other nucleotide sequences from this sample produce the same CDR3. This sequence joins TRBV6-5 and TRBJ1-2; D is unresolved. This CDR3 has 12 amino acids. Germline-derived CDR1 and CDR2 are MNHEY and SVGAGI. V gave up 2 bases and J gave up 5 bases, with 6 bases separating them. DNA of the CDR3: TGTGCCAGCAGTTACAGCGGGTATGGCTACACCTTC. This gives the protein CASSYSGYGYTF.

On this clone: One end of the junction does not line up with germline, which may come from a read error. This chain uses TRBV6-5 with TRBJ1-5; D is uncertain. Germline CDR1 and CDR2: MNHEY and SVGAGI. The CDR3 has 15 amino acids. This CDR3 is CASSYSQDSNQPQHF. The CDR3 DNA reads as TGTGCCAGCAGCTACTCCCAGGATAGCAATCAGCCCCAGCATTTT.

The chain combines TRBV19 with TRBJ1-6; D remains unclear. The CDR3 runs 15 residues. Germline CDR1 LNHDA, CDR2 SQIVND (reference sequence). Between the trimmed V and J ends, which lost 6 bases and 0 bases, there was a span of 9 bases. The CDR3 loop is CASRGGSSYNSPLHF. The CDR3 nucleotides are TGTGCCAGTAGAGGTGGAAGCTCCTATAATTCACCCCTCCACTTT.

This sequence joins TRBV10-3 and TRBJ1-1; possible D gene TRBD1, 5 bases. Trimming took off 10 bases at V and 1 base at J, with 13 bases between the two ends. The CDR3 sequence is 13 residues long. Germline V lookup: CDR1 ENHRY, CDR2 SYGVKD. CDR3 loop: CATAGFGNTEAFF. The DNA for the CDR3 is TGTGCCACAGCAGGGTTTGGGAACACTGAAGCTTTCTTT.

The CDR3 bases are TGTGCCTGGAGTGTACGAACAGGGGGCTTAGTCACTGAAGCTTTCTTT. Translation: CAWSVRTGGLVTEAFF. This rearrangement joins TRBV30 to TRBJ1-1; 9 bases map to TRBD1. From germline, CDR1 is GTSNPN and CDR2 SVGIG (reference sequence). This CDR3 has 16 amino acids. V was clipped by 0 bases and J by 4 bases; unmatched bases: 9.

The chain has TRBV13 and TRBJ1-2; D is unresolved. The CDR3 has 15 amino acids. Germline V gene lookup returns CDR1 PRHDT and CDR2 FYEKMQ (reference sequence). V was shortened by 4 bases and J by 3 bases, with 15 bases between the two germline ends. The CDR3 DNA reads as TGTGCCAGCAGCTCGGGTCCTATTGTGGACTATGGCTACACCTTC. Protein product: CASSSGPIVDYGYTF.

This chain links TRBV4-1 with TRBJ2-5; tentative D call: TRBD2 (6 bases). Germline values: CDR1 MGHRA, CDR2 YSYEKL. The CDR3 is made up of 13 amino acids. Trimming removed 0 bases from V and 11 bases from J, with 13 bases in between. Written as DNA, the CDR3 is TGCGCCAGCAGCCAAGATTTGGGCCGGGAGCAGTACTTC. Translation: CASSQDLGREQYF.

V and J are TRBV2 and TRBJ2-2; unclear D gene. This CDR3 has 14 amino acids. The ends were cut back, 7 bases at V and 7 bases at J, with 16 bases in the middle. CDR1 is SNHLY and CDR2 is FYNNEI in the germline V gene. DNA of the CDR3: TGTGCCAGCAATTTAAGGGTGGTGGGCGGGGAGCTGTTTTTT. Its translation is CASNLRVVGGELFF.

This clone was recorded a few times. CDR3 DNA: TGTGCCAGCAGTGAAGTGTCTAGGGTTCAGACCCAGTACTTC. Translating it yields CASSEVSRVQTQYF. V and J are TRBV6-1 and TRBJ2-5, with D unresolved. The CDR3 spans 14 residues. The germline V gene encodes CDR1 MNHNS and CDR2 SASEGT. V gave up 1 base and J gave up 6 bases, with 12 bases separating them.

V is TRBV7-2 and J is TRBJ2-3; TRBD2 is a possible D gene (7 bases). CDR1 is SGHTA and CDR2 is FQGNSA in the germline V gene. The CDR3 length is 16 residues. V lost 1 base to trimming and J lost 1 base, with 12 bases between them. The CDR3 protein is CASSLEGGHGTDTQYF. DNA for the CDR3: TGTGCCAGCAGCTTAGAGGGGGGGCATGGCACAGATACGCAGTATTTT.

This rearrangement joins TRBV6-5 to TRBJ1-5; D perhaps matches TRBD1 (6 bases). The CDR3 sequence is 14 residues long. Germline V gene lookup returns CDR1 MNHEY and CDR2 SVGAGI. The ends were cut back, 6 bases at V and 6 bases at J, with 15 bases in the middle. As DNA, the CDR3 is TGTGCCAGCAGGGACCAGGGGACCTCTCAGCCCCAGCATTTT. Its protein product is CASRDQGTSQPQHF.

This clone was counted only a few times. The gene calls are TRBV2 and TRBJ2-7; unclear D gene. The V end was cut by 6 bases, the J end by 0 bases, with 9 bases between. The germline CDR1 and CDR2 sequences are SNHLY and FYNNEI. The CDR3 loop spans 13 amino acids. In DNA, the CDR3 is TGTGCCAGCAGCGACATGACCTCCTACGAGCAGTACTTC. Translated: CASSDMTSYEQYF.

The chain couples TRBV6-6 to TRBJ1-3, with D hard to call. Trimming removed 5 bases from V and 0 bases from J, with 11 bases in between. The CDR3 consists of 15 residues. Germline V gives CDR1 MNHNY, CDR2 SVGAGI (reference sequence). The CDR3 reads CASSTTQTSGNTIYF. In DNA, the CDR3 is TGTGCCAGCAGTACCACACAAACCTCTGGAAACACCATATATTTT.

This clone was observed a handful of times. This rearrangement joins TRBV4-1 to TRBJ1-6; possible D gene TRBD1, 6 bases. The V gene lost 0 bases and the J gene lost 7 bases, with 13 bases spanning the gap. Per germline, CDR1 MGHRA and CDR2 YSYEKL. The CDR3 contains 16 residues. CDR3 loop: CASSQETGYSNSPLHF. The CDR3 nucleotides read TGCGCCAGCAGCCAAGAAACAGGGTATTCGAATTCACCCCTCCACTTT.

This clone occurred many times. The chain employs TRBV14 and TRBJ2-3, with a possible D match to TRBD1 (5 bases). The CDR3 contains 15 residues. Germline V gene sequence: CDR1 SGHDN, CDR2 FVKESK. V shed 4 bases and J shed 0 bases, with 11 bases lying between them. Here the CDR3 DNA reads TGTGCCAGCAGCCGTCACAGGATAAGCACAGATACGCAGTATTTT. It encodes CASSRHRISTDTQYF.

The V call is TRBV30, the J call TRBJ2-6; possible D gene TRBD1, 5 bases. V shed 0 bases and J shed 4 bases, with 10 bases lying between them. Germline V gene sequence: CDR1 GTSNPN, CDR2 SVGIG (reference sequence). This CDR3 is built from 15 residues. CDR3 sequence (DNA): TGTGCCTGGAGTGTTGCAGGGATGGGGGCCAACGTCCTGACTTTC. Translating gives CAWSVAGMGANVLTF.

CDR3 sequence reads: CASSIWTSSYPDTQYF. As DNA, the CDR3 is TGTGCCAGTAGTATTTGGACGAGTAGTTATCCAGATACGCAGTATTTT. V is TRBV19 and J is TRBJ2-3; no reliable D call. This CDR3 comprises 16 residues. Trimming took off 3 bases at V and 4 bases at J, with 17 bases between the two ends. The germline V gene has CDR1 LNHDA and CDR2 SQIVND (reference sequence). The whole variable domain, remainder taken from reference TRBV19 and TRBJ2-3, is DGGITQSPKYLFRKEGQNVTLSCEQNLNHDAMYWYRQDPGQGLRLIYYSQIVNDFQKGDIAEGYSVSREKKESFPLTVTSAQKNPTAFYLCASSIWTSSYPDTQYFGPGTRLTVL.

The chain uses TRBV5-4 and TRBJ2-5; weak D call: TRBD1 (6 bases). V lost 5 bases and J lost 0, with 11 bases in between. This CDR3 is built from 14 residues. Germline CDR1 reads SGHNT; CDR2 reads YYREEE (reference sequence). CDR3 DNA: TGTGCCAGCAGGTTCGACAGGAACCAAGAGACCCAGTACTTC. It yields the protein CASRFDRNQETQYF.